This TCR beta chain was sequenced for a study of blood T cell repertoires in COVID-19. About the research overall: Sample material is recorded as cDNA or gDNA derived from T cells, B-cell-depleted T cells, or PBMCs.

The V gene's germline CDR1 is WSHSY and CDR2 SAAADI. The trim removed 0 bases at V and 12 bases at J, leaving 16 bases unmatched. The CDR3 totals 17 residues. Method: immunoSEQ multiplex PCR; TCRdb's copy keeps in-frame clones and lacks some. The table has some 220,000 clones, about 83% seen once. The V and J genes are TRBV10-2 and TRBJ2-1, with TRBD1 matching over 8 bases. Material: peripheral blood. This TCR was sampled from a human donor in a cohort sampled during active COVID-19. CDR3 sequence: CASSESIPGQASKGQFF. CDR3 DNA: TGCGCCAGCAGTGAGTCAATCCCGGGACAGGCTTCTAAGGGGCAGTTCTTC.